This is a list of T cell receptor beta chains from one sample in a study of brain T cells in children with intractable seizures. Generated by immunoSEQ multiplex PCR, the TCRdb table keeps only in-frame clones and is missing some. The sample has a few hundred thousand clones, over 85% seen once. Source: peripheral blood, taken more than 4 months after surgery. The origin of the receptors is a boy under three years old with tuberous sclerosis and intractable seizures. CDR3s include the opening cysteine and the closing phenylalanine or tryptophan.

TRBV5-4	TRBJ2-7	CASSLDRALSTYEQYF
TRBV20-1	TRBJ1-1	CSARAQEAFF
TRBV5-1	TRBJ1-2	CASSDYSFSNNYGYTF
TRBV7-9	TRBJ1-1	CASSLSGATGRFTEAFF
TRBV27	TRBJ2-7	CASSAGFQKEQYF
TRBV27	TRBJ2-1	CASSLSPSGAEQFF
TRBV29-1	TRBJ1-1	CSVEDRGDGTEAFF
TRBV18	TRBJ2-1	CASSPQLSGSLPYNEQFF
TRBV3-1/TRBV3-2	TRBJ1-1	CASSHGNTEAFF
TRBV4-1	TRBJ1-5	CASSQGGAGNQPQHF
TRBV2	TRBJ1-1	CASTKELNTEAFF
TRBV5-6	TRBJ1-1	CASSRVNTEAFF
TRBV4-1	TRBJ2-5	CASSQGASGEWQETQYF
TRBV11-2	TRBJ2-1	CASSLGGLSIYNEQFF
TRBV24-1	TRBJ2-5	CATSDLTRVACDNLQDRGQETQYF
TRBV6-1	TRBJ1-2	CASSELTGGGPYGYTF
TRBV20-1	TRBJ2-7	CSASGAYEQYF
TRBV9	TRBJ2-7	CASSVTYGSSYEQYF
TRBV27	TRBJ2-2	CASSRDGANTGELFF
TRBV2	TRBJ2-7	CASSRTSGRALYEQYF
TRBV5-1	TRBJ2-2	CASSQGQARTGELFF
TRBV24-1	TRBJ2-5	CATSDFVGETQYF
TRBV12-3/TRBV12-4	TRBJ1-2	CASSSPSGYTF
TRBV7-8	TRBJ2-7	CASSAPGLEAYEQYF
TRBV19	TRBJ2-4	CASSDRGRISKNIQYF
TRBV5-5	TRBJ1-5	CASSSFSGAGNQPQHF
TRBV5-4	TRBJ2-7	CASSLETGYEQYF
TRBV18	TRBJ2-5	CASSPWDGSQETQYF
TRBV5-4	TRBJ2-4	CASSEHRKGEAKNIQYF
TRBV12-3/TRBV12-4	TRBJ1-2	CASSFVRGDGYTF
TRBV19	TRBJ1-2	CASTPGGGLYGYTF
TRBV6-5	TRBJ1-6	CASGGTGFSNSPLHF
TRBV30	TRBJ1-5	CAWSVLGNQPQHF